This T cell receptor (beta chain) originates from a study of T-cell reconstitution after alpha-beta-depleted transplantation in children. The library targeted TCRbeta and was prepared with unique molecular identifiers. TCRdb processed the PCR reads anew with MiXCR; each CDR3 protein has one entry. The sample records 150,000 to 250,000 distinct CDR3 sequences, roughly 6% being singletons. This clonotype appeared many times. The antigen is not known. Trimming cost V 1 base and J 8 bases, with 15 bases left between them. There are 15 residues in the CDR3. Germline CDR1 is MGHRA and CDR2 is YSYEKL. Study findings and constraints: One year post-transplant, T-cell counts and diversity were largely derived from T cells produced anew. Surviving recipient T cells and thymic progenitors produced the high day-60 TCRbeta diversity seen in some patients. Reported findings indicate that, about two months after transplant, alpha-beta T cells came from several hundred expanded clones, which were derived from non-depleted graft cells.

The V call is TRBV4-1, the J call TRBJ1-5, with unresolved D. The specimen was PBMCs, collected before TCRalphabeta/CD19-depleted stem cell transplant. The TCR sequence derives from a girl under three years old with combined immunodeficiency, due to receive a stem cell transplant. CDR3 in DNA: TGCGCCAGCAGCCAAGTAACCACACGCAGTGAGCCCCAGCATTTT. Its protein product is CASSQVTTRSEPQHF.